A single sample gave rise to the 30 T cell receptor beta chains below, sequenced in a study of CD8 T cells in ankylosing spondylitis. TCRdb reprocessed the 5' RACE reads with MiXCR, giving one entry per CDR3 protein. The sample comprises 250,000 or so distinct CDR3 sequences, approximately 20% of which are singletons, and about a third rests with the top ten. Sequenced material: blood, either unsorted or a sorted T cell fraction (not recorded which). The receptors derive from a male donor with ankylosing spondylitis or in good health (not recorded which).

This clonotype came up a few times. The rearrangement joins TRBV29-1 to TRBJ2-1, with 8 bases aligning to TRBD2. There are 17 residues in the CDR3. Per the germline V gene, CDR1 is SQVTM and CDR2 is ANQGSEA. V was pared by 0 bases and J by 1 base, with 8 bases of the junction left unmatched. In nucleotides, the CDR3 is TGCAGCGTTGAAGATCGTCTAGCGGGCACTTCCTACAATGAGCAGTTCTTC. It yields the protein CSVEDRLAGTSYNEQFF.

Remarks on this clonotype: A much larger clone lies a single base off, so this may be a read error. The rearrangement joins TRBV5-6 to TRBJ2-5, with D hard to call. Germline-derived CDR1 and CDR2 are SGHDT and YYEEEE. The CDR3 extends over 12 amino acids. V gave up 1 base and J gave up 1 base, with 2 bases separating them. The CDR3 region has the DNA TGTGCCAGCAGCTTGCGCCAAGAGACCCAGTACTTC. Translating gives CASSLRQETQYF.

This chain connects TRBV2 to TRBJ2-1; D ambiguous. CDR1 and CDR2 (germline): SNHLY, FYNNEI. CDR3 length equals 12 residues. Trimming shortened V by 4 bases and J by 7 bases, and 8 bases separated the two germline ends. CDR3 DNA sequence: TGTGCCAGCAGTGGGTTGGTGAATGAGCAGTTCTTC. This encodes CASSGLVNEQFF. Based on the CDR3 plus reference TRBV2 and TRBJ2-1, the full variable domain is EPEVTQTPSHQVTQMGQEVILRCVPISNHLYFYWYRQILGQKVEFLVSFYNNEISEKSEIFDDQFSVERPDGSNFTLKIRSTKLEDSAMYFCASSGLVNEQFFGPGTRLTVL.

Notes on this clonotype: Compared with germline, one end of the junction differs, possibly owing to a read error. The V call is TRBV3-1, the J call TRBJ2-1, with 10 bases lining up with TRBD2. Germline-derived CDR1 and CDR2 are LGHDT and YNNKEL (reference sequence). This CDR3 comprises 16 residues. This CDR3 is CASSQASGRAYDEQFF. In DNA form, the CDR3 reads TGTGCCAGCAGCCAAGCAAGCGGGAGGGCCTACGATGAGCAGTTCTTC.

This clonotype was observed a few times. The genes are TRBV11-2 and TRBJ2-7, with D possibly being TRBD2 (5 bases). CDR1 is SGHAT, CDR2 FQNNGV, per germline. Trimming removed 4 bases at V and 2 bases at J, with 12 bases between. The CDR3 consists of 14 residues. The CDR3 protein is CASSSEASPYEQYF. For the CDR3, the DNA is TGTGCCAGCAGCTCAGAGGCTAGCCCCTACGAGCAGTACTTC.

There are a few counts of this clonotype. The chain has TRBV20-1 and TRBJ2-3; TRBD1 matches 9 bases. V was clipped by 1 base and J by 4 bases; unmatched bases: 6. Germline lookup yields CDR1 DFQATT and CDR2 SNEGSKA (reference sequence). This CDR3 region has 15 residues. CDR3 loop: CSARGDRDWADTQYF. The CDR3 nucleotides read TGCAGTGCTAGAGGGGACAGGGATTGGGCAGATACGCAGTATTTT.

This clonotype came up a few times. The genes are TRBV7-9 and TRBJ2-1; 11 nucleotides align to TRBD2. The germline V gene has CDR1 SEHNR and CDR2 FQNEAQ (reference sequence). V lost 6 bases, J lost 8 bases, and 9 bases stayed unmatched. This CDR3 is built from 15 residues. The CDR3 coding sequence is TGTGCCAGCAGGTCCACTAGCGGGAGAGGGGATGAGCAGTTCTTC. Its translation is CASRSTSGRGDEQFF.

This chain joins TRBV6-5 and TRBJ2-7; weak D call: TRBD2 (6 bases). Trimming removed 0 bases at V and 4 bases at J, with 13 bases between. Germline V gene lookup returns CDR1 MNHEY and CDR2 SVGAGI. This CDR3 has 15 amino acids. CDR3: CASSYSAGIEYEQYF. DNA of the CDR3: TGTGCCAGCAGTTACTCGGCGGGGATAGAATACGAGCAGTACTTC.

This chain joins TRBV27 and TRBJ2-7; 9 bases are a match to TRBD2. The CDR3 has 15 amino acids. V lost 4 bases and J lost 5; bases outside the gene matches: 9. Germline values: CDR1 MNHEY, CDR2 SMNVEV (reference sequence). CDR3 sequence: CASSYASGIGDEQYF. CDR3 DNA: TGTGCCAGCAGTTATGCTAGCGGGATAGGGGACGAGCAGTACTTC.

This chain joins TRBV10-3 and TRBJ2-7, with 12 bases identical to TRBD2. The CDR3 loop spans 16 amino acids. V lost 3 bases and J lost 4; bases outside the gene matches: 7. Germline lookup yields CDR1 ENHRY and CDR2 SYGVKD. CDR3 region: CAISDSLAGGPYEQYF. CDR3 sequence (DNA): TGTGCCATCAGTGATAGTCTAGCGGGAGGGCCGTACGAGCAGTACTTC.

The rearrangement links TRBV29-1 to TRBJ1-1; TRBD1 matches 7 bases. Germline V CDR1 and CDR2: SQVTM, ANQGSEA. There are 13 residues in the CDR3. After removal of 4 bases from V and 7 bases from J, the junction contained 9 bases not matched to a gene. The CDR3 region is CSVGGGPRSEAFF. The CDR3 DNA is TGCAGCGTTGGAGGGGGCCCTCGGAGTGAAGCTTTCTTT.

This clonotype was picked up a small number of times. The V call is TRBV6-1, the J call TRBJ2-5; weak D call: TRBD2 (7 bases). Germline CDR1 and CDR2: MNHNS and SASEGT. This CDR3 contains 16 residues. V shed 0 bases and J shed 2 bases, with 13 bases lying between them. The CDR3 is CASSEAMGGAQETQYF. The DNA for the CDR3 is TGTGCCAGCAGTGAAGCGATGGGGGGGGCTCAAGAGACCCAGTACTTC.

V usage is TRBV4-2 and J usage is TRBJ2-7; 11 positions agree with TRBD2. The CDR3 sequence is 16 residues long. Trimming at V came to 4 bases and at J to 2 bases, leaving 7 bases not matched to a gene. CDR1 is LGHNA, CDR2 YNFKEQ, per germline. CDR3 sequence: CASSPGLAGPAYEQYF. The CDR3 region has the DNA TGTGCCAGCAGCCCTGGACTAGCGGGTCCCGCCTACGAGCAGTACTTC.

This clonotype was picked up many times. The J gene is TRBJ2-1, the V gene TRBV9, with 8 bases lining up with TRBD1. The CDR3 consists of 14 residues. V lost 3 bases and J lost 4; bases outside the gene matches: 3. Germline lookup yields CDR1 SGDLS and CDR2 YYNGEE. The CDR3 sequence: CASSAGGQYNEQFF. DNA of the CDR3: TGTGCCAGCAGCGCAGGGGGCCAATACAATGAGCAGTTCTTC.

The V and J genes are TRBV29-1 and TRBJ2-5; 8 bases align to TRBD1. V dropped 6 bases and J dropped 4; count of bases not matched to a gene: 7. Germline V CDR1 and CDR2: SQVTM, ANQGSEA. CDR3 length equals 13 residues. CDR3 sequence reads: CSVLTGGPETQYF. Written as DNA, the CDR3 is TGCAGCGTCTTAACAGGGGGGCCAGAGACCCAGTACTTC.

The chain combines TRBV4-3 with TRBJ2-7; no firm D call. Trimming removed 0 bases from V and 2 bases from J, with 11 bases in between. Germline loops: CDR1 LGHNA, CDR2 YSLEER. The CDR3 is made up of 15 amino acids. The CDR3 DNA follows: TGCGCCAGCAGCCAAGAAAATGTCGCAGCCTACGAGCAGTACTTC. This codes for CASSQENVAAYEQYF.

This clonotype was counted ten times or more. This rearrangement joins TRBV27 to TRBJ1-1; weak D call: TRBD1 (5 bases). V was shortened by 5 bases and J by 6 bases, with 16 bases between the two germline ends. Per the germline V gene, CDR1 is MNHEY and CDR2 is SMNVEV (reference sequence). This CDR3 is built from 14 residues. CDR3 loop: CASSESTGSPEAFF. The DNA for the CDR3 is TGTGCCAGCAGTGAATCCACAGGTTCGCCTGAAGCTTTCTTT.

The chain carries TRBV5-6 and TRBJ2-3; 7 bases fit TRBD1. CDR1 is SGHDT, CDR2 YYEEEE, per germline. The CDR3 is 17 amino acids. J was trimmed by 2 bases and V by 3 bases; bases with no gene match: 12. The CDR3 is CASSSPFRTGYTDTQYF. CDR3 nucleotide sequence: TGTGCCAGCAGCTCCCCATTTCGGACAGGCTACACAGATACGCAGTATTTT.

The chain uses TRBV7-9 and TRBJ2-2; possible D gene TRBD1, 6 bases. CDR1 is SEHNR, CDR2 FQNEAQ, per germline (reference sequence). V lost 5 bases and J lost 1, with 17 bases in between. The CDR3 totals 17 residues. The chain's CDR3 is CASSPQRGLGNTGELFF. Written as DNA, the CDR3 is TGTGCCAGCAGCCCCCAAAGGGGGTTGGGGAACACCGGGGAGCTGTTTTTT.

The table lists this clonotype with a count of one. The J gene is TRBJ2-1, the V gene TRBV7-6, with unresolved D. Trimming pared 0 bases from V and 9 bases from J, leaving 6 bases between. This CDR3 spans 12 amino acids. In germline, CDR1 is SGHVS, CDR2 FNYEAQ. In DNA form, the CDR3 reads TGTGCCAGCAGCTTAGCGCTATCTGAGCAGTTCTTC. Amino acids: CASSLALSEQFF.

This clonotype was found many times. CDR3 amino acids: CASSQDEREGVTGELFF. The CDR3, as DNA: TGTGCCAGCAGCCAAGATGAGCGGGAGGGCGTCACCGGGGAGCTGTTTTTT. The chain uses TRBV4-2 and TRBJ2-2; 10 positions agree with TRBD2. There are 17 residues in the CDR3. J lost 4 bases, V lost 0 bases, and 5 bases had no gene match. Germline-derived CDR1 and CDR2 are LGHNA and YNFKEQ.

The chain employs TRBV20-1 and TRBJ1-6; no clear D. CDR3 length: 16 amino acids. Germline assignment: CDR1 DFQATT and CDR2 SNEGSKA (reference sequence). V was trimmed by 0 bases and J by 2 bases, leaving 11 bases between them. Here the CDR3 DNA reads TGCAGTGCTAGAGATCACAAGGCCCCCTATAATTCACCCCTCCACTTT. It encodes CSARDHKAPYNSPLHF.

The chain uses TRBV6-5 and TRBJ2-3; D gene ambiguous. Germline assignment: CDR1 MNHEY and CDR2 SVGAGI. With 2 bases removed from V and 3 bases from J, the gap between germline ends came to 9 bases. The CDR3 runs 14 residues. The CDR3: CASSYLDGTDTQYF. The CDR3 bases are TGTGCCAGCAGTTACCTTGATGGAACAGATACGCAGTATTTT.

The table lists this clonotype with a few counts. The rearrangement uses TRBV4-3 and TRBJ2-1; 9 bases align to TRBD2. The V segment lost 0 bases and the J segment 2 bases; nucleotides outside the gene matches: 8. This CDR3 is 18 amino acids long. From germline, CDR1 is LGHNA and CDR2 YSLEER. CDR3 nucleotides: TGCGCCAGCAGCCAAGAAACGCTTAGCGGGAGAACCTACAATGAGCAGTTCTTC. This translates into CASSQETLSGRTYNEQFF.

The table lists this clonotype with a few counts. This chain connects TRBV12-3 or TRBV12-4 to TRBJ2-7; 9 nucleotides agree with TRBD2. This CDR3 has 14 amino acids. Losses at the gene ends were 3 bases for V and 4 bases for J; bases not matched to a gene: 4. CDR3 residues: CASSLAGGDYEQYF. The CDR3 bases are TGTGCCAGCAGTTTGGCGGGGGGGGATTACGAGCAGTACTTC.

This clonotype was counted many times. The J gene is TRBJ2-1, the V gene TRBV20-1, with D maybe TRBD1 (6 bases). CDR1 is DFQATT, CDR2 SNEGSKA, per germline (reference sequence). V dropped 3 bases and J dropped 3 bases, with 15 bases sitting between them. This CDR3 is 15 amino acids long. The CDR3 protein is CSARGAVSGYNEQFF. The CDR3 nucleotides are TGCAGTGCTAGGGGGGCAGTCTCCGGCTACAATGAGCAGTTCTTC.

This clonotype was recorded a few times. The chain carries TRBV27 and TRBJ2-5; 10 bases align to TRBD1. Germline values: CDR1 MNHEY, CDR2 SMNVEV (reference sequence). The V gene end was trimmed by 6 bases and the J gene end by 2 bases; junction bases not matched to a gene: 9. The CDR3 is 16 amino acids. The CDR3 protein is CASSLGQGSSQETQYF. In nucleotides, the CDR3 is TGTGCCAGCAGCCTGGGACAGGGGTCAAGTCAAGAGACCCAGTACTTC.

This clonotype was seen repeatedly, ten times or more. The chain is built from TRBV10-3 and TRBJ2-1; 9 bases match TRBD1. From germline, CDR1 is ENHRY and CDR2 SYGVKD. CDR3 length: 16 amino acids. J was trimmed by 6 bases and V by 0 bases; bases with no gene match: 6. The CDR3 here is CAISESGQGVINEQFF. Written as DNA, the CDR3 is TGTGCCATCAGTGAGTCGGGACAGGGAGTGATCAATGAGCAGTTCTTC.

The chain links TRBV7-3 to TRBJ2-5, with 9 bases matching TRBD2. The CDR3 is made up of 14 amino acids. V lost 4 bases and J lost 5; bases outside the gene matches: 5. Germline CDR1 is SGHTA and CDR2 is FQGTGA. CDR3 DNA sequence: TGTGCCAGCAGCTCAGCGGGAGGCGGGGAGACCCAGTACTTC. This codes for CASSSAGGGETQYF.

This clonotype showed up just a few times. The V gene is TRBV12-3 or TRBV12-4, the J gene TRBJ2-5, with D perhaps given as TRBD1 or TRBD2 (5 bases each). Trimming pared 7 bases from V and 3 bases from J, leaving 12 bases between. CDR3 length equals 13 residues. CDR3 coding DNA: TGTGCCAGCATCCCGGTGGGGGAAGAGACCCAGTACTTC. Its translation is CASIPVGEETQYF.